The T cell receptor (beta chain) described here comes from a study of identical twins. The V and J ends lost 5 bases and 2 bases, in that order; junction bases with no gene match: 10. The CDR3 contains 15 residues. Germline CDR1 reads DFQATT; CDR2 reads SNEGSKA (reference sequence). Study outcomes and limitations: Out-of-frame alpha sequences common to twins exhibited a surplus of low generation probability. The study drew conclusions from cross-sectional statistical analysis, not from following the same donors.

Unique molecular identifiers were present on the cDNA, which also gained a universal primer site by template switching. TCRdb independently ran MiXCR on the 5' RACE reads; one entry per CDR3 protein. The table records 1.5 million or so distinct CDR3 sequences, about 31% of them present only once. The table lists this clonotype with a few counts. Antigen specificity is unknown. The specimen sequenced was cord blood. The TCR sequence derives from a newborn girl in good health. The rearrangement links TRBV20-1 to TRBJ2-7; TRBD1 agrees at 9 bases. The CDR3 DNA follows: TGCAGTGCTCATTATCGGACAGGGGTAGCCTACGAGCAGTACTTC. This encodes CSAHYRTGVAYEQYF.